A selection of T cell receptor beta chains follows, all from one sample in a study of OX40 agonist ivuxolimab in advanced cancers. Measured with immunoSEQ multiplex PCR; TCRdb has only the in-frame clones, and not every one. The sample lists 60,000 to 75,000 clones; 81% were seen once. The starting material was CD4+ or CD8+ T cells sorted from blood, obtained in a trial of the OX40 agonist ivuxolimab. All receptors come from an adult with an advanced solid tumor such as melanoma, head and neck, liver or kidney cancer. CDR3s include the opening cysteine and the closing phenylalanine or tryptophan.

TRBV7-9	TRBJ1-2	CASSFVQVYYGYTF
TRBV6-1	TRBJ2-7	CASSEDREQYF
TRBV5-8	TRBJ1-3	CASSLYISGNTIYF
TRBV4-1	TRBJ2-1	CASSQVPARDNEQFF
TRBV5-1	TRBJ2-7	CASSSGQFLDEQYF
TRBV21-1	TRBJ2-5	CASSKGSSMRQPNGETQYF
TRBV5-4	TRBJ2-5	CASSTDREETQYF
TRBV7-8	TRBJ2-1	CASTTLGGGFGEQFF
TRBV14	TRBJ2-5	CASSQARTGVETQYF
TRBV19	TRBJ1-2	CASIGRGLVNYGYTF
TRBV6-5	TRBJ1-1	CASSQGGNTEAFF
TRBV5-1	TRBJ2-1	CASSLAGTEYNEQFF
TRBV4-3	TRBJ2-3	CASSPSIGAGGTDTQYF
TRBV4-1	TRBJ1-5	CASSQEGRPSNQPQHF
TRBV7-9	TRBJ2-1	CASSLPTENEQFF